This T cell receptor (beta chain) comes out of a study of blood T cell repertoires in COVID-19. Study-level information: Collection of acute and convalescent COVID-19 samples took place in the United States, Italy and Spain. Sources were T cells, B-cell-depleted T cells, or PBMCs; the material itself was cDNA or gDNA.

Study processing details: Amplification from reference gene primers served as the basis for estimated nucleated cell counts. Repertoires were generated with immunoSEQ multiplex PCR, while TCRdb's copy carries only in-frame clones and drops some. The V and J calls and clone size come from that table; D and trimming were worked out from the DNA. Of about 220,000 clones listed, roughly 84% are singletons. V gave up 5 bases and J gave up 3 bases; unmatched junction bases: 18. Germline CDR1 is SGHTA and CDR2 is FQGNSA. CDR3 size: 19 residues. V gene TRBV7-2 combines with J gene TRBJ2-7, with 11 bases that match TRBD2. Sequencing input: peripheral blood. The TCR comes from a middle-aged man who had recovered from COVID-19. CDR3 sequence reads: CASSEAQTSGDTLFYEQYF. The CDR3 DNA is TGTGCCAGCAGCGAGGCCCAGACTAGCGGGGACACCCTCTTCTACGAGCAGTACTTC.